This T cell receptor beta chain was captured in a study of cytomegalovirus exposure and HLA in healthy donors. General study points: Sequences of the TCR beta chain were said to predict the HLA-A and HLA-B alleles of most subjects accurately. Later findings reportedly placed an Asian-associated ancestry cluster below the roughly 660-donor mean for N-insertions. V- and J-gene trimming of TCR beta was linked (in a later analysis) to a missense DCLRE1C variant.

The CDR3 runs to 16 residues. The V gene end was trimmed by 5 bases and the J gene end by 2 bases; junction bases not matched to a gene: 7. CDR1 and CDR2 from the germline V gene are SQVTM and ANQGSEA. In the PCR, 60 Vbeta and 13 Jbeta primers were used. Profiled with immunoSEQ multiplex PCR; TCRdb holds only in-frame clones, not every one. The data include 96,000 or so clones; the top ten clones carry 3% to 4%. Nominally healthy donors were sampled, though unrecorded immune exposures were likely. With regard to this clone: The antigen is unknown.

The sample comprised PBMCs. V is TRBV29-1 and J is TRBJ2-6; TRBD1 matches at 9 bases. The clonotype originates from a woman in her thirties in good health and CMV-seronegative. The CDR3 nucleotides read TGCAGCGTTTTATACCGGGACAGGGCTGGGGCCAACGTCCTGACTTTC. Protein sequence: CSVLYRDRAGANVLTF. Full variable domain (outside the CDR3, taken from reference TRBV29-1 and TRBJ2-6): SAVISQKPSRDICQRGTSLTIQCQVDSQVTMMFWYRQQPGQSLTLIATANQGSEATYESGFVIDKFPISRPNLTFSTLTVSNMSPEDSSIYLCSVLYRDRAGANVLTFGAGSRLTVL.